The 28 T cell receptor beta chains listed next were all sequenced from one sample in a study of regulatory T cells in long-lasting Graves disease. Time point: persistent/refractory GD, antithyroid drugs over 5 years with positive TRAb. From RNA extracted from PBMCs, the TCR library was made. Relying on iRepertoire HTBI primers and Arm-PCR of CDR3 regions, the team built TCR beta libraries. TCRdb called the multiplex PCR reads again in MiXCR, with one record for every CDR3 protein. The sample holds a few hundred thousand distinct CDR3 sequences, about a quarter seen once. Source: peripheral blood mononuclear cells (PBMCs), taken when the disease was refractory, from a patient treated with antithyroid drugs. All receptors derive from a female donor with Graves disease.

This clonotype was observed at least ten times. The genes are TRBV2 and TRBJ2-5; TRBD2 matches 9 bases. The CDR3 is made up of 15 amino acids. Germline values: CDR1 SNHLY, CDR2 FYNNEI. V lost 6 bases to trimming and J lost 2 bases; unmatched junction nucleotides: 7. In DNA form, the CDR3 reads TGTGCCAGCAGAGCTAACCTAGCGGGGCAAGAGACCCAGTACTTC. This translates into CASRANLAGQETQYF.

This clonotype was recorded at least ten times. This chain uses TRBV12-3 or TRBV12-4 with TRBJ2-2, with a tentative D call TRBD2 (5 bases). Between the trimmed V and J ends, which lost 6 bases and 1 base, there was a span of 15 bases. The length of the CDR3 is 16 residues. The CDR3 loop is CASSAHNTRNTGELFF. The CDR3 nucleotides read TGTGCCAGCAGCGCCCACAACACTAGGAACACCGGGGAGCTGTTTTTT.

The rearrangement uses TRBV7-2 and TRBJ2-7, with 7 bases fitting TRBD2. Trimming took 5 bases from V and 5 from J; bases not matched to a gene: 3. The CDR3 spans 12 residues. From germline, CDR1 is SGHTA and CDR2 FQGNSA. CDR3 amino acids: CASSQGLNEQYF. CDR3 bases: TGTGCCAGCAGCCAGGGACTAAACGAGCAGTACTTC. Supplemented by reference TRBV7-2 and TRBJ2-7, the full variable domain reads GAGVSQSPSNKVTEKGKDVELRCDPISGHTALYWYRQSLGQGLEFLIYFQGNSAPDKSGLPSDRFSAERTGGSVSTLTIQRTQQEDSAVYLCASSQGLNEQYFGPGTRLTVT.

This clonotype was seen a handful of times. The rearrangement links TRBV20-1 to TRBJ2-7; the D gene is possibly TRBD1 (5 bases). The V gene's germline CDR1 is DFQATT and CDR2 SNEGSKA (reference sequence). Trimming took off 5 bases at V and 2 bases at J, with 16 bases between the two ends. CDR3 length: 14 amino acids. The CDR3 here is CSASGAAHTYEQYF. CDR3 in DNA: TGCAGTGCTTCTGGGGCTGCCCACACCTACGAGCAGTACTTC.

V usage is TRBV19 and J usage is TRBJ2-6; D unresolved. CDR3 length: 16 residues. The germline CDR1 and CDR2 sequences are LNHDA and SQIVND (reference sequence). Trimming pared 1 base from V and 0 bases from J, leaving 7 bases between. DNA for the CDR3: TGTGCCAGTAGTATAGGTGGAAACTCTGGGGCCAACGTCCTGACTTTC. This sequence encodes CASSIGGNSGANVLTF.

The chain carries TRBV7-8 and TRBJ2-4; TRBD1 matches 7 bases. In germline, CDR1 is SGHVS, CDR2 FQNEAQ. V gave up 1 base and J gave up 11 bases; unmatched junction bases: 2. The CDR3 sequence is 12 residues long. The DNA for the CDR3 is TGTGCCAGCAGCTTAGACAGGGGAGTTCAGTACTTC. This codes for CASSLDRGVQYF.

The sample holds a few counts of this clonotype. The J gene is TRBJ1-3, the V gene TRBV20-1; no definite D call. Trimming took off 0 bases at V and 3 bases at J, with 12 bases between the two ends. CDR1 is DFQATT and CDR2 is SNEGSKA in the germline V gene (reference sequence). The CDR3 totals 15 residues. CDR3 amino acids: CSARDRGNLGNTIYF. DNA for the CDR3: TGCAGTGCTAGAGATCGAGGTAACCTTGGAAACACCATATATTTT.

This chain connects TRBV6-2 or TRBV6-3 to TRBJ1-6, with 10 bases lining up with TRBD1. This CDR3 is 15 amino acids long. Trimming cost V 6 bases and J 7 bases; bases outside gene matches: 6. Germline assignment: CDR1 MNHEY and CDR2 SVGEGT. The CDR3 protein is CASRPDRGQNSPLHF. In nucleotides, the CDR3 is TGTGCCAGCAGGCCTGACAGGGGGCAAAATTCACCCCTCCACTTT.

The chain uses TRBV6-5 and TRBJ1-5; D call uncertain. Deletions cut 2 bases from V and 0 bases from J, with 11 bases between. The CDR3 runs to 16 residues. Germline-derived CDR1 and CDR2 are MNHEY and SVGAGI. CDR3 sequence reads: CASSYIAGGSNQPQHF. CDR3 sequence (DNA): TGTGCCAGCAGTTACATAGCAGGAGGTAGCAATCAGCCCCAGCATTTT.

This clonotype was recorded a few times. The genes are TRBV7-2 and TRBJ1-4; D is uncertain. The germline gives CDR1 SGHTA, CDR2 FQGNSA. The CDR3 contains 14 residues. Trimming pared 5 bases from V and 4 bases from J, leaving 11 bases between. The CDR3 DNA follows: TGTGCCAGCAGCACCGGGATACTTAATGAAAAACTGTTTTTT. It translates to CASSTGILNEKLFF.

This clonotype came up a few times. The chain carries TRBV5-4 and TRBJ2-5; 9 bases align to TRBD2. CDR1 is SGHNT and CDR2 is YYREEE in the germline V gene (reference sequence). The J segment lost 4 bases and the V segment lost 2 bases, leaving 6 bases of the junction unmatched. CDR3 length: 15 amino acids. CDR3 bases: TGTGCCAGCAGCTTTTCCGGGACTAGCTCAGAGACCCAGTACTTC. Its translation: CASSFSGTSSETQYF.

In this sample, this clonotype turned up a few times. J is TRBJ1-4 and V is TRBV7-2; D possibly corresponds to TRBD1 (6 bases). Trimming stripped 5 bases from V and 8 bases from J, with 18 bases between. The CDR3 has 15 amino acids. CDR1 is SGHTA, CDR2 FQGNSA, per germline. CDR3 in DNA: TGTGCCAGCAGCACCCGTGGGGGGCGGACGGAAAAACTGTTTTTT. Amino acid sequence: CASSTRGGRTEKLFF.

The chain links TRBV14 to TRBJ1-1, with D possibly TRBD1 on 6 matching bases. The CDR3 is made up of 16 amino acids. Trimming left V 2 bases short and J 4 bases short, with 17 bases between. From germline, CDR1 is SGHDN and CDR2 FVKESK. The CDR3 reads CASSQFGGAGFTEAFF. The CDR3 region has the DNA TGTGCCAGCAGCCAATTTGGGGGCGCGGGTTTCACTGAAGCTTTCTTT.

Note on this clonotype: One junction end does not reproduce the germline sequence, and a read error may be involved. This chain links TRBV2 with TRBJ2-7; D gene uncertain. The CDR3 totals 12 residues. CDR1 SNHLY and CDR2 FYNNEI come from the germline V gene. The CDR3 reads CASSRFVYEQHF. As DNA, the CDR3 is TGTGCCAGCAGCCGTTTTGTTTACGAGCAGCACTTC.

This clonotype was observed many times. This chain links TRBV6-1 with TRBJ1-2; the D is unclear. V was pared by 6 bases and J by 6 bases, with 11 bases between. The CDR3 is made up of 12 amino acids. Germline CDR1 and CDR2: MNHNS and SASEGT. For the CDR3, the DNA is TGTGCCAGCAGAGCAAGCCCGGATGGCTACACCTTC. Residues: CASRASPDGYTF.

The chain couples TRBV2 to TRBJ2-2; weak D call: TRBD1 (5 bases). CDR3 length equals 13 residues. Germline V gives CDR1 SNHLY, CDR2 FYNNEI. Trimming left V 6 bases short and J 4 bases short, with 9 bases between. CDR3 loop: CASRGPPTGELFF. CDR3 DNA sequence: TGTGCCAGCAGGGGGCCACCCACCGGGGAGCTGTTTTTT.

This clonotype was seen more than once but under ten times. The chain recombines TRBV25-1 with TRBJ2-7, with D possibly matching TRBD2 (6 bases). The CDR3 contains 14 residues. In germline, CDR1 is MGHDK, CDR2 SYGVNS. With 6 bases removed from V and 3 bases from J, the gap between germline ends came to 15 bases. CDR3: CASSRSGLVYEQYF. The CDR3 nucleotides read TGTGCCAGCAGCCGCTCGGGACTGGTCTACGAGCAGTACTTC.

This clonotype appeared a few times. The rearrangement links TRBV30 to TRBJ2-7; D perhaps matches TRBD1 (5 bases). The CDR3 runs to 14 residues. The germline V gene has CDR1 GTSNPN and CDR2 SVGIG (reference sequence). V gave up 4 bases and J gave up 5 bases, with 18 bases separating them. CDR3 sequence: CAWMGPPAFNEQYF. The DNA for the CDR3 is TGTGCCTGGATGGGGCCCCCAGCGTTTAACGAGCAGTACTTC.

The CDR3 bases are TGCAGTGCAGGGCAGGGGCGGTCGAACACTGAAGCTTTCTTT. Protein: CSAGQGRSNTEAFF. This chain joins TRBV20-1 and TRBJ1-1; a possible D gene is TRBD1 (6 bases). This CDR3 contains 14 residues. V dropped 6 bases and J dropped 1 base, with 15 bases sitting between them. From germline, CDR1 is DFQATT and CDR2 SNEGSKA (reference sequence).

The V call is TRBV6-2 or TRBV6-3, the J call TRBJ2-4; 7 nucleotides line up with TRBD2. The trim removed 10 bases at V and 0 bases at J, leaving 6 bases unmatched. The CDR3 is 14 residues long. Germline lookup yields CDR1 MNHEY and CDR2 SVGEGT. The CDR3 nucleotides read TGTGCCACCCAAGCGGGGCTAGCCAAAAACATTCAGTACTTC. It encodes CATQAGLAKNIQYF.

This clonotype was counted many times. The V call is TRBV28, the J call TRBJ2-5; TRBD1 aligns across 7 bases. Germline CDR1 MDHEN, CDR2 SYDVKM. The CDR3 has 15 amino acids. V lost 3 bases, J lost 2 bases, and 6 bases stayed unmatched. The CDR3 region has the DNA TGTGCCAGCAGTTTTCTAGGGGGCCAACAAGAGACCCAGTACTTC. It is translated as CASSFLGGQQETQYF.

This clonotype was recorded a few times. The chain combines TRBV12-3 or TRBV12-4 with TRBJ2-7; D ambiguous. This CDR3 has 12 amino acids. The V gene lost 7 bases and the J gene lost 0 bases, with 7 bases spanning the gap. The CDR3 DNA follows: TGTGCCAGCAAAGCAGACTCCTACGAGCAGTACTTC. It is translated as CASKADSYEQYF.

This clonotype was counted many times. The chain joins TRBV11-2 to TRBJ1-6; D is unclear. The V and J ends lost 6 bases and 4 bases respectively, with 7 bases between them. The CDR3 contains 13 residues. CDR1 is SGHAT and CDR2 is FQNNGV in the germline V gene. CDR3 sequence: CASRTNYNSPLHF. CDR3 DNA: TGTGCCAGCAGGACAAATTATAATTCACCCCTCCACTTT.

In this sample, this clonotype turned up many times. This rearrangement joins TRBV28 to TRBJ2-7; 7 bases align to TRBD1. The CDR3 contains 15 residues. The trim removed 4 bases at V and 2 bases at J, leaving 8 bases unmatched. Germline V CDR1 and CDR2: MDHEN, SYDVKM. This CDR3 reads CASSSPGQPPYEQYF. Written as DNA, the CDR3 is TGTGCCAGCAGTTCCCCGGGACAGCCCCCCTACGAGCAGTACTTC.

The genes are TRBV7-9 and TRBJ2-7, with TRBD2 matching over 10 bases. Germline CDR1 reads SEHNR; CDR2 reads FQNEAQ (reference sequence). The ends lost 9 bases at V and 6 bases at J; junction bases unmatched: 11. This CDR3 has 14 amino acids. The DNA of the CDR3 is TGTGCCAGTACTGAAGCGGGAGGGCCTCCCGAGCAGTACTTC. This gives the protein CASTEAGGPPEQYF.

The CDR3 nucleotides read TGTGCCTGGAGGAAACCGGGACTAGCGGGATACGAGCAGTACTTC. Amino acid sequence: CAWRKPGLAGYEQYF. The J gene is TRBJ2-7, the V gene TRBV30, with TRBD2 matching 13 bases. Germline V CDR1 and CDR2: GTSNPN, SVGIG (reference sequence). With 3 bases clipped from V and 4 bases from J, the junction kept 6 bases outside the gene matches. This CDR3 comprises 15 residues.

The chain carries TRBV4-2 and TRBJ1-6; D is undetermined. Germline V gene data show CDR1 as LGHNA and CDR2 as YNFKEQ. The CDR3 length is 19 residues. Trimming stripped 0 bases from V and 2 bases from J, with 17 bases between. The chain's CDR3 is CASSQDHGSLSTYNSPLHF. The CDR3, as DNA: TGTGCCAGCAGCCAAGATCATGGCAGCTTAAGCACCTATAATTCACCCCTCCACTTT.

The chain couples TRBV5-1 to TRBJ1-2; TRBD1 matches 7 bases. Germline V gene lookup returns CDR1 SGHRS and CDR2 YFSETQ. The CDR3 consists of 13 residues. The junction had 1 base not matched to a gene; V was cut back by 5 bases and J by 0 bases. The CDR3 nucleotides are TGCGCCAGCAGTGACAGGGCTAACTATGGCTACACCTTC. Translation: CASSDRANYGYTF.